In this sample, the clone carrying this TCR beta chain turned up a few times. This entry comes from a study of neurological immune-mediated disorders. About the study: The disease course was relapsing-remitting in 31 and secondary progressive in about 9% of the 34 multiple sclerosis patients.

cDNA synthesis was performed by 5'RACE with 10-nucleotide random UMIs. TCRdb recomputed calls from the 5' RACE reads with MiXCR, one row per CDR3 protein. The sample has about 66,000 distinct CDR3 sequences, 4% to 6% seen once. Trimming removed 5 bases from V and 4 bases from J; junction bases left unmatched: 4. The CDR3 contains 14 residues. CDR1 and CDR2 (germline): MNHEY, SVGAGI. The TCR sequence derives from a woman aged 25 to 39 with multiple sclerosis. Sequencing was performed on PBMCs. The rearrangement joins TRBV6-5 to TRBJ1-5, with 8 positions matching TRBD1. CDR3 sequence (DNA): TGTGCCAGCAGTCCTACAGGGGGTAATCAGCCCCAGCATTTT. Translated: CASSPTGGNQPQHF.